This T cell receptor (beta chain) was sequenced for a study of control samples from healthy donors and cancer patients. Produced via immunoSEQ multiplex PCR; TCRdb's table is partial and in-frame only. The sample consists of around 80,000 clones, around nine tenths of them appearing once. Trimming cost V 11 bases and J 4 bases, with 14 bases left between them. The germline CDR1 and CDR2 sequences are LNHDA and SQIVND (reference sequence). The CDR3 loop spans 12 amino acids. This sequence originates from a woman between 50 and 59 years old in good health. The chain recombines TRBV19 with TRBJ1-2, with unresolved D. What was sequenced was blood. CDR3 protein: CASFAVIYGYTF. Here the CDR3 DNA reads TGTGCCTCCTTCGCCGTCATCTATGGCTACACCTTC.